These 16 T cell receptor beta chains were sequenced from one sample in a study of control samples from healthy donors and cancer patients. The repertoire was sequenced with immunoSEQ multiplex PCR; TCRdb's copy has only in-frame clones and lacks some. This table has about 65,000 clones, over 75% appearing once. The sequenced material came from PBMCs. The receptors stem from a woman aged 50 to 60 with colorectal cancer.

V usage is TRBV4-2 and J usage is TRBJ2-3, with D unresolved. Germline CDR1 is LGHNA and CDR2 is YNFKEQ. This CDR3 spans 14 amino acids. V lost 0 bases and J lost 0, with 4 bases in between. The CDR3 bases are TGTGCCAGCAGCCAAGAATACAGCACAGATACGCAGTATTTT. Amino acids: CASSQEYSTDTQYF.

This chain connects TRBV3-1 (or the pseudogene TRBV3-2) to TRBJ2-7; 16 bases align to TRBD2. The germline V gene encodes CDR1 LGHDT and CDR2 YNNKEL (reference sequence). The trim removed 4 bases at V and 5 bases at J, leaving 8 bases unmatched. This CDR3 contains 17 residues. The CDR3 DNA sequence: TGTGCCAGCAGCCCTTACCCCGGGACTAGCGGGAGGGACGAGCAGTACTTC. This encodes CASSPYPGTSGRDEQYF.

This clone showed up just once. The V call is TRBV6-6, the J call TRBJ2-7; D may be TRBD1 (7 bases). Germline V gives CDR1 MNHNY, CDR2 SVGAGI (reference sequence). The CDR3 extends over 12 amino acids. Trimming took 8 bases from V and 2 from J, leaving 10 bases between them. For the CDR3, the DNA is TGTGCCAGCCAGGGGGGAGCCTACGAGCAGTACTTC. Protein sequence: CASQGGAYEQYF.

The chain has TRBV11-2 and TRBJ1-2; TRBD1 matches 9 bases. Germline CDR1 SGHAT, CDR2 FQNNGV. V shed 1 base and J 5 bases; nucleotides not matched to a gene: 2. This CDR3 is built from 14 residues. The CDR3 spells CASSLGGQGYGYTF. CDR3 DNA: TGTGCCAGCAGCTTAGGGGGACAGGGTTATGGCTACACCTTC.

The chain joins TRBV14 to TRBJ2-1, with 10 bases lining up with TRBD2. Germline V gene data show CDR1 as SGHDN and CDR2 as FVKESK. This CDR3 region has 18 residues. V gave up 4 bases and J gave up 8 bases; unmatched junction bases: 17. The CDR3 spells CASSPPHGRASGSDEQFF. The CDR3 DNA reads TGTGCCAGCAGCCCCCCGCACGGTAGGGCTAGCGGGAGCGATGAGCAGTTCTTC.

V usage is TRBV6-6 and J usage is TRBJ2-1; D call uncertain. Germline V gene sequence: CDR1 MNHNY, CDR2 SVGAGI (reference sequence). The ends were cut back, 5 bases at V and 9 bases at J, with 14 bases in the middle. The CDR3 loop spans 13 amino acids. The CDR3 is CASSGRLDSEQFF. The CDR3 DNA follows: TGTGCCAGCAGTGGCCGTCTAGATAGTGAGCAGTTCTTC.

The chain employs TRBV11-2 and TRBJ2-5; the match to TRBD2 covers 8 bases. Looked up from germline, CDR1 is SGHAT and CDR2 is FQNNGV. V trimming: 3 bases; J trimming: 4 bases; junction bases outside the gene matches: 4. The CDR3 is 14 residues long. The CDR3 bases are TGTGCCAGCAGCTTTGGGCGGGGGGCAGAGACCCAGTACTTC. Translation gives CASSFGRGAETQYF.

This clone appeared a few times. This rearrangement joins TRBV6-1 to TRBJ1-6; no firm D call. CDR3 length equals 15 residues. V lost 0 bases and J lost 6, with 9 bases in between. The germline CDR1 and CDR2 sequences are MNHNS and SASEGT. The CDR3 loop reads CASSEAWVSNSPLHF. CDR3 DNA sequence: TGTGCCAGCAGTGAAGCGTGGGTGAGTAATTCACCCCTCCACTTT.

The chain has TRBV10-3 and TRBJ2-3; perhaps TRBD2 as D (6 bases). Germline V gives CDR1 ENHRY, CDR2 SYGVKD. V was pared by 6 bases and J by 2 bases, with 15 bases between. The CDR3 sequence is 15 residues long. The CDR3 loop is CAIRGGRNNTDTQYF. The DNA for the CDR3 is TGTGCCATCAGGGGGGGACGGAACAACACAGATACGCAGTATTTT.

The chain employs TRBV18 and TRBJ1-4; TRBD1 agrees at 7 bases. The CDR3 has 14 amino acids. V lost 3 bases and J lost 3; bases outside the gene matches: 1. Germline lookup yields CDR1 KGHSH and CDR2 LQKENI. The CDR3 DNA is TGTGCCAGCTCACCGGGACAGTCTAATGAAAAACTGTTTTTT. This encodes CASSPGQSNEKLFF.

The chain joins TRBV7-6 to TRBJ1-3; D is ambiguous. The V end was cut by 2 bases, the J end by 1 base, with 9 bases between. The CDR3 has 15 residues. CDR1 is SGHVS and CDR2 is FNYEAQ in the germline V gene. The DNA for the CDR3 is TGTGCCAGCAGCTTATCTCAGAGATCTGGAAACACCATATATTTT. The encoded protein is CASSLSQRSGNTIYF.

This chain joins TRBV7-2 and TRBJ2-5, with TRBD2 identical over 8 bases. Trimming cost V 7 bases and J 0 bases; bases outside gene matches: 7. Germline V lookup: CDR1 SGHTA, CDR2 FQGNSA. The CDR3 is made up of 15 amino acids. CDR3 bases: TGTGCCAGCAAAATTAGCGGGACGTACCAAGAGACCCAGTACTTC. Protein: CASKISGTYQETQYF.

This chain uses TRBV29-1 with TRBJ2-6; D unclear. V was pared by 0 bases and J by 0 bases, with 9 bases between. Germline V gene data show CDR1 as SQVTM and CDR2 as ANQGSEA. The CDR3 length is 16 residues. In nucleotides, the CDR3 is TGCAGCGTTGAAGATGACCGTATCTCTGGGGCCAACGTCCTGACTTTC. Encoded protein: CSVEDDRISGANVLTF.

V is TRBV2 and J is TRBJ2-7, with a tentative D call TRBD2 (6 bases). The V end was cut by 3 bases, the J end by 6 bases, with 9 bases between. Germline V gene sequence: CDR1 SNHLY, CDR2 FYNNEI. The length of the CDR3 is 12 residues. CDR3 nucleotides: TGTGCCAGCAGTGATGGAGGGCCCGAGCAGTACTTC. It specifies CASSDGGPEQYF.

V usage is TRBV2 and J usage is TRBJ1-5; a weak D match, TRBD1 (6 bases). CDR1 and CDR2 from the germline V gene are SNHLY and FYNNEI. Trimming left V 4 bases short and J 2 bases short, with 12 bases between. This CDR3 region has 15 residues. The CDR3 is CASSAEQGGNQPQHF. Written as DNA, the CDR3 is TGTGCCAGCAGTGCCGAACAGGGAGGCAATCAGCCCCAGCATTTT.

The chain employs TRBV7-2 and TRBJ2-5, with D possibly being TRBD2 (5 bases). Germline loops: CDR1 SGHTA, CDR2 FQGNSA. The CDR3 has 14 residues. With 2 bases removed from V and 5 bases from J, the gap between germline ends came to 12 bases. The CDR3 region is CASSLTPSGETQYF. Written as DNA, the CDR3 is TGTGCCAGCAGCTTAACCCCATCGGGGGAGACCCAGTACTTC.